The source of this T cell receptor beta chain is a study of shared clonotypes between healthy human individuals. This CDR3 has 13 amino acids. Trimming left V 3 bases short and J 0 bases short, with 4 bases between. The germline gives CDR1 WNHNN, CDR2 SYGVQD (reference sequence). Researchers divided each subset's genomic DNA evenly across several immunoSEQ plates. Method: immunoSEQ multiplex PCR; TCRdb's copy keeps in-frame clones and lacks some. The sample consists of about 1.5 million clones, 95% to 99% of them appearing once. The donors were adults (healthy and HIV-negative) with no recent acute infections or vaccinations. Memory CD4+ cells were the fraction left after CD45RA+ naive selection.

The sample was naive CD4+ T cells sorted from blood. Subset in this sample: CD45RA+ positively selected. The rearrangement uses TRBV10-1 and TRBJ2-3; no firm D call. The receptor comes from a man aged 25 to 45 in good health. CDR3 sequence (DNA): TGCGCCAGCAGTGATCCAAGCACAGATACGCAGTATTTT. Translation: CASSDPSTDTQYF.